The 28 T cell receptor beta chains listed next were all sequenced from one sample in a study of blood T cell repertoires in COVID-19. TCRdb's table, derived via immunoSEQ multiplex PCR, lists solely in-frame clones and lacks some. Of 45,000 to 70,000 clones listed, roughly 80% are singletons. Sequenced input: peripheral blood. The source of these receptors is a woman aged 80 or over with acute or convalescent COVID-19.

The chain employs TRBV9 and TRBJ2-3; 9 bases agree with TRBD2. Trimming took 0 bases from V and 4 from J; bases not matched to a gene: 3. Germline CDR1 SGDLS, CDR2 YYNGEE. This CDR3 has 15 residues. The chain's CDR3 is CASSVGRGGPDTQYF. The DNA of the CDR3 is TGTGCCAGCAGCGTAGGGCGGGGGGGCCCAGATACGCAGTATTTT.

The chain uses TRBV5-6 and TRBJ2-7, with D maybe TRBD1 (5 bases). V lost 7 bases, J lost 0 bases, and 14 bases lay in between. The CDR3 is 14 residues long. Germline-derived CDR1 and CDR2 are SGHDT and YYEEEE. CDR3: CASGAFEHSYEQYF. The CDR3 DNA sequence: TGTGCCAGCGGGGCCTTTGAGCACTCCTACGAGCAGTACTTC.

The chain joins TRBV11-2 to TRBJ2-7; 7 nucleotides agree with TRBD1. The V segment lost 5 bases and the J segment 4 bases; nucleotides outside the gene matches: 11. Germline loops: CDR1 SGHAT, CDR2 FQNNGV. This CDR3 has 15 residues. CDR3 loop: CASSLPETGLYEQYF. CDR3 sequence (DNA): TGTGCCAGCAGCCTGCCGGAGACAGGGCTTTACGAGCAGTACTTC. The full variable domain, with the rest looked up from reference TRBV11-2 and TRBJ2-7, is EAGVAQSPRYKIIEKRQSVAFWCNPISGHATLYWYQQILGQGPKLLIQFQNNGVVDDSQLPKDRFSAERLKGVDSTLKIQPAKLEDSAVYLCASSLPETGLYEQYFGPGTRLTVT.

This chain joins TRBV29-1 and TRBJ2-3; D possibly corresponds to TRBD1 (5 bases). Between the trimmed V and J ends, which lost 4 bases and 0 bases, there was a span of 11 bases. This CDR3 spans 14 amino acids. Germline assignment: CDR1 SQVTM and CDR2 ANQGSEA. The CDR3 here is CSVGTRSSTDTQYF. Here the CDR3 DNA reads TGCAGCGTTGGGACAAGATCTAGCACAGATACGCAGTATTTT.

This chain uses TRBV5-1 with TRBJ2-1; D is unclear. Germline V gene sequence: CDR1 SGHRS, CDR2 YFSETQ. The CDR3 has 15 residues. Trimming cost V 0 bases and J 5 bases, with 12 bases left between them. CDR3 loop: CASSLEQTPHNEQFF. In nucleotides, the CDR3 is TGCGCCAGCAGCTTGGAACAGACCCCCCACAATGAGCAGTTCTTC.

The chain combines TRBV18 with TRBJ2-7; 9 bases match TRBD1. V gave up 4 bases and J gave up 4 bases; unmatched junction bases: 8. From germline, CDR1 is KGHSH and CDR2 LQKENI. The CDR3 covers 15 residues. CDR3 loop: CASSRIQGASYEQYF. DNA of the CDR3: TGTGCCAGCTCACGGATACAGGGGGCGTCGTACGAGCAGTACTTC.

The gene calls are TRBV2 and TRBJ2-6; no reliable D call. V lost 8 bases and J 0 bases, leaving 8 bases between the germline ends. This CDR3 has 14 amino acids. CDR1 and CDR2 from the germline V gene are SNHLY and FYNNEI. As DNA, the CDR3 is TGTGCCAGCGCGGTAGGCTCTGGGGCCAACGTCCTGACTTTC. It is translated as CASAVGSGANVLTF.

This clone was counted once. The V gene is TRBV2, the J gene TRBJ2-1, with D maybe TRBD1 (6 bases). This CDR3 comprises 14 residues. Germline CDR1 reads SNHLY; CDR2 reads FYNNEI. Between the trimmed V and J ends, which lost 0 bases and 9 bases, there was a span of 12 bases. DNA of the CDR3: TGTGCCAGCAGTGAAGCGCTTCTGGGGGCTGAGCAGTTCTTC. Translated: CASSEALLGAEQFF.

This clone has just one count. The chain combines TRBV6-1 with TRBJ2-5, with 13 bases matching TRBD2. The J segment lost 5 bases and the V segment lost 1 base, leaving 4 bases of the junction unmatched. CDR3 length: 16 amino acids. Germline CDR1 reads MNHNS; CDR2 reads SASEGT. The CDR3 DNA follows: TGTGCCAGCAGTGAAGGACTAGCGGGGGGTGTGGAGACCCAGTACTTC. Translating it yields CASSEGLAGGVETQYF.

The rearrangement links TRBV10-3 to TRBJ1-6; 7 bases map to TRBD1. The CDR3 length is 14 residues. The V and J ends lost 6 bases and 7 bases, in that order; junction bases with no gene match: 6. CDR1 ENHRY and CDR2 SYGVKD come from the germline V gene. The CDR3 reads CAISSGTVNSPLHF. For the CDR3, the DNA is TGTGCCATCAGCTCCGGGACAGTAAATTCACCCCTCCACTTT.

This rearrangement joins TRBV18 to TRBJ1-4, with 8 positions matching TRBD1. The J segment lost 11 bases and the V segment lost 3 bases, leaving 8 bases of the junction unmatched. This CDR3 is built from 14 residues. Germline-derived CDR1 and CDR2 are KGHSH and LQKENI. The CDR3 bases are TGTGCCAGCTCACCCTATCAAACAGGGGGGAAACTGTTTTTT. It specifies CASSPYQTGGKLFF.

V and J are TRBV5-1 and TRBJ1-6, with 8 nucleotides matching TRBD1. The CDR3 loop spans 16 amino acids. The V segment lost 3 bases and the J segment 0 bases; nucleotides outside the gene matches: 2. Germline lookup yields CDR1 SGHRS and CDR2 YFSETQ. DNA of the CDR3: TGCGCCAGCAGCTCAGGACAGGGCTCCTATAATTCACCCCTCCACTTT. It encodes CASSSGQGSYNSPLHF. Looking up the rest from reference TRBV5-1 and TRBJ1-6 gives the full variable domain: KAGVTQTPRYLIKTRGQQVTLSCSPISGHRSVSWYQQTPGQGLQFLFEYFSETQRNKGNFPGRFSGRQFSNSRSEMNVSTLELGDSALYLCASSSGQGSYNSPLHFGNGTRLTVT.

The gene calls are TRBV6-5 and TRBJ2-3, with D unresolved. Germline assignment: CDR1 MNHEY and CDR2 SVGAGI. The CDR3 loop spans 12 amino acids. Trimming stripped 7 bases from V and 5 bases from J, with 10 bases between. CDR3 protein: CASTPHGDTQYF. CDR3 sequence (DNA): TGTGCCAGCACACCCCACGGAGATACGCAGTATTTT.

CDR3 residues: CASSLGQRGNTDTQYF. CDR3 in DNA: TGTGCCAGCTCACTAGGTCAGCGGGGCAACACAGATACGCAGTATTTT. The chain is built from TRBV5-4 and TRBJ2-3; 7 nucleotides align to TRBD2. Looked up from germline, CDR1 is SGHNT and CDR2 is YYREEE (reference sequence). Trimming cost V 7 bases and J 2 bases; bases outside gene matches: 13. CDR3 length: 16 residues.

The chain uses TRBV7-9 and TRBJ2-7; maybe TRBD1 (6 bases). Germline CDR1 reads SEHNR; CDR2 reads FQNEAQ (reference sequence). This CDR3 is 13 amino acids long. V dropped 5 bases and J dropped 5 bases, with 13 bases sitting between them. The CDR3 sequence is CASSKAGVHEQYF. In nucleotides, the CDR3 is TGTGCCAGCAGCAAAGCAGGGGTTCACGAGCAGTACTTC.

The chain recombines TRBV7-9 with TRBJ1-3, with TRBD1 as a possible D gene (6 bases). This CDR3 spans 14 amino acids. The V gene lost 5 bases and the J gene lost 8 bases, with 16 bases spanning the gap. Germline values: CDR1 SEHNR, CDR2 FQNEAQ (reference sequence). Written as DNA, the CDR3 is TGTGCCAGCAGCCTCACGGGAAAGGGGGACACCATATATTTT. Its protein is CASSLTGKGDTIYF. The entire variable domain, with the rest obtained from reference TRBV7-9 and TRBJ1-3, is as follows: DTGVSQNPRHKITKRGQNVTFRCDPISEHNRLYWYRQTLGQGPEFLTYFQNEAQLEKSRLLSDRFSAERPKGSFSTLEIQRTEQGDSAMYLCASSLTGKGDTIYFGEGSWLTVV.

There are a few counts of this clone. The J gene is TRBJ2-1, the V gene TRBV3-1 (or the pseudogene TRBV3-2); 10 bases match TRBD1. Losses at the gene ends were 0 bases for V and 8 bases for J; bases not matched to a gene: 7. This CDR3 contains 16 residues. Germline CDR1 is LGHDT and CDR2 is YNNKEL (reference sequence). CDR3 loop: CASSQDYPTGGDEQFF. The CDR3 DNA follows: TGTGCCAGCAGCCAAGATTACCCGACAGGGGGCGATGAGCAGTTCTTC.

V and J are TRBV7-2 and TRBJ1-1; D not certain. The CDR3 spans 12 residues. The V gene lost 7 bases and the J gene lost 6 bases, with 12 bases spanning the gap. Germline V gene sequence: CDR1 SGHTA, CDR2 FQGNSA. The CDR3 nucleotides read TGTGCCAGCAATCTAAGCCCGCCTGAAGCTTTCTTT. It is translated as CASNLSPPEAFF.

CDR3 protein: CASSSRTNAGYTF. The CDR3 coding sequence is TGTGCCAGCAGCTCCCGGACAAACGCGGGCTACACCTTC. This chain connects TRBV21-1 to TRBJ1-2; TRBD1 is the table's D call, not checked against the DNA. TRBV21-1 constitutes a pseudogene. This CDR3 has 13 amino acids.

This chain's CDR3 is CASSPGLAGVSYEQYF. CDR3 coding DNA: TGTGCCAGCTCACCGGGACTAGCGGGGGTGAGCTACGAGCAGTACTTC. The rearrangement joins TRBV18 to TRBJ2-7, with TRBD2 identical over 14 bases. V lost 3 bases and J lost 3; bases outside the gene matches: 4. Germline values: CDR1 KGHSH, CDR2 LQKENI. This CDR3 spans 16 amino acids. Full variable domain (missing parts from reference TRBV18 and TRBJ2-7): NAGVMQNPRHLVRRRGQEARLRCSPMKGHSHVYWYRQLPEEGLKFMVYLQKENIIDESGMPKERFSAEFPKEGPSILRIQQVVRGDSAAYFCASSPGLAGVSYEQYFGPGTRLTVT.

The chain combines TRBV27 with TRBJ1-2; 8 nucleotides align to TRBD1. The CDR3 is made up of 14 amino acids. Germline V gene sequence: CDR1 MNHEY, CDR2 SMNVEV (reference sequence). With V trimmed by 5 bases and J by 2 bases, 4 bases remained unmatched. CDR3 in amino acids: CASSTDRANYGYTF. The CDR3 coding sequence is TGTGCCAGCAGTACGGACAGGGCCAACTATGGCTACACCTTC.

The chain has TRBV3-1 (or the pseudogene TRBV3-2) and TRBJ2-1; 11 positions match TRBD2. This CDR3 contains 16 residues. With 1 base clipped from V and 12 bases from J, the junction kept 11 bases outside the gene matches. Germline V lookup: CDR1 LGHDT, CDR2 YNNKEL (reference sequence). CDR3 in amino acids: CASSQGTSGRLGGQFF. The DNA of the CDR3 is TGTGCCAGCAGCCAAGGGACTAGCGGGCGCTTGGGTGGGCAGTTCTTC.

This chain links TRBV6-1 with TRBJ2-7; D gene unclear. Trimming left V 3 bases short and J 5 bases short, with 8 bases between. Germline CDR1 MNHNS, CDR2 SASEGT. This CDR3 spans 12 amino acids. DNA for the CDR3: TGTGCCAGCAGTGAGCGGAATGACGAGCAGTACTTC. Translating it yields CASSERNDEQYF.

J is TRBJ2-1 and V is TRBV4-1, with a weak D call TRBD1 (6 bases). The CDR3 extends over 16 amino acids. V lost 3 bases and J 2 bases, leaving 14 bases between the germline ends. Germline V CDR1 and CDR2: MGHRA, YSYEKL. The CDR3: CASSHTDSLAYNEQFF. The CDR3 nucleotides are TGCGCCAGCAGCCATACGGACAGCCTTGCCTACAATGAGCAGTTCTTC.

The chain joins TRBV5-1 to TRBJ2-1; 7 bases fit TRBD1. Germline V gene data show CDR1 as SGHRS and CDR2 as YFSETQ. CDR3 length: 16 amino acids. V shed 0 bases and J 4 bases; nucleotides not matched to a gene: 7. As DNA, the CDR3 is TGCGCCAGCAGCTTGGAGACAGGGACGGCGTACAATGAGCAGTTCTTC. Protein sequence: CASSLETGTAYNEQFF.

The chain recombines TRBV7-9 with TRBJ1-4; 7 nucleotides match TRBD1. The CDR3 is made up of 15 amino acids. V trimming: 1 base; J trimming: 8 bases; junction bases outside the gene matches: 7. Germline V gene sequence: CDR1 SEHNR, CDR2 FQNEAQ (reference sequence). CDR3 residues: CASSLGSRDREKLFF. In nucleotides, the CDR3 is TGTGCCAGCAGCTTAGGGTCCCGGGACAGAGAAAAACTGTTTTTT.

The V and J genes are TRBV6-1 and TRBJ1-1, with D perhaps TRBD1 (5 bases). Trimming took 3 bases from V and 0 from J, leaving 14 bases between them. CDR1 and CDR2 from the germline V gene are MNHNS and SASEGT. This CDR3 spans 16 amino acids. The CDR3, as DNA: TGTGCCAGCAGTGAGCGACAGCTTAGGATGAACACTGAAGCTTTCTTT. This sequence encodes CASSERQLRMNTEAFF.

This chain connects TRBV5-1 to TRBJ1-5; TRBD1 matches 7 bases. After removal of 0 bases from V and 5 bases from J, the junction contained 5 bases not matched to a gene. Germline CDR1 and CDR2: SGHRS and YFSETQ. This CDR3 has 15 residues. The DNA for the CDR3 is TGCGCCAGCAGCTTGGGCACAGGGGTCTATCAGCCCCAGCATTTT. Translated, it gives CASSLGTGVYQPQHF.